The 12 T cell receptor beta chains reported below all come from one sample, sequenced in a study of Ad26.COV2.S vaccination and SARS-CoV-2 variants. Treatment described: around 19 received Ad26.COV2.S at low or high dose, single or two shots; 5 received placebo; per-sample allocation not given. Sampling happened 63 days after the first vaccine or placebo injection. Sequencing used immunoSEQ multiplex PCR; TCRdb keeps in-frame clones, though not all of them. The repertoire holds a few hundred thousand clones, with about 92% as singletons. The input for sequencing was peripheral blood, taken in a trial of Ad26.COV2.S vaccine versus placebo. These receptors were collected from a person between 18 and 65 years old who received the Ad26.COV2.S COVID-19 vaccine or a placebo.

The chain recombines TRBV6-2 or TRBV6-3 with TRBJ2-7; D call uncertain. This CDR3 is built from 12 residues. The germline CDR1 and CDR2 sequences are MNHEY and SVGEGT. Between the trimmed V and J ends, which lost 4 bases and 3 bases, there was a span of 7 bases. The CDR3 here is CASSFPYYEQYF. DNA for the CDR3: TGTGCCAGCAGTTTTCCTTACTACGAGCAGTACTTC.

CDR3 in DNA: TGTGCCAGCAGCTTTTGGGGTACGAATTCACCCCTCCACTTT. Translating it yields CASSFWGTNSPLHF. The chain joins TRBV7-2 to TRBJ1-6, with unresolved D. The CDR3 is 14 amino acids. Germline-derived CDR1 and CDR2 are SGHTA and FQGNSA. V gave up 3 bases and J gave up 7 bases, with 10 bases separating them.

This chain joins TRBV5-4 and TRBJ2-7; tentatively, D is TRBD1 (6 bases). Trimming cost V 4 bases and J 5 bases, with 16 bases left between them. This CDR3 spans 14 amino acids. In germline, CDR1 is SGHNT, CDR2 YYREEE (reference sequence). The CDR3 DNA reads TGTGCCAGCAGCGCCTACAGGGCCCACGACGAGCAGTACTTC. This codes for CASSAYRAHDEQYF.

The rearrangement uses TRBV7-2 and TRBJ1-5; D unclear. The CDR3 loop spans 16 amino acids. Trimming took off 3 bases at V and 1 base at J, with 13 bases between the two ends. The germline gives CDR1 SGHTA, CDR2 FQGNSA. The CDR3 DNA follows: TGTGCCAGCAGCTTGGCTCCCTGGCGGAGCAATCAGCCCCAGCATTTT. It yields the protein CASSLAPWRSNQPQHF.

The genes are TRBV7-8 and TRBJ2-7; D unclear. The germline V gene encodes CDR1 SGHVS and CDR2 FQNEAQ. The ends were cut back, 1 base at V and 7 bases at J, with 17 bases in the middle. There are 15 residues in the CDR3. The CDR3 DNA reads as TGTGCCAGCAGCTTAGTGAAAGGTCTCCCCGGGGAGCAGTACTTC. As protein: CASSLVKGLPGEQYF. The whole variable domain, filled in from reference TRBV7-8 and TRBJ2-7, reads GAGVSQSPRYKVAKRGQDVALRCDPISGHVSLFWYQQALGQGPEFLTYFQNEAQLDKSGLPSDRFFAERPEGSVSTLKIQRTQQEDSAVYLCASSLVKGLPGEQYFGPGTRLTVT.

The chain joins TRBV11-2 to TRBJ1-2; D unresolved. CDR1 is SGHAT and CDR2 is FQNNGV in the germline V gene. This CDR3 has 13 amino acids. V was trimmed by 2 bases and J by 5 bases, leaving 9 bases between them. Here the CDR3 reads CASSLSRVYGYTF. The CDR3 DNA reads TGTGCCAGCAGCTTATCTAGGGTTTATGGCTACACCTTC.

This clone is a singleton in its sample. V is TRBV9 and J is TRBJ1-6, with 8 bases fitting TRBD1. V dropped 3 bases and J dropped 7; count of bases not matched to a gene: 9. This CDR3 contains 16 residues. CDR1 and CDR2 (germline): SGDLS, YYNGEE. The CDR3 nucleotides read TGTGCCAGCAGCGCCGCCGGGCAGGGGGCAAATTCACCCCTCCACTTT. It translates to CASSAAGQGANSPLHF. Based on the CDR3 plus reference TRBV9 and TRBJ1-6, the full variable domain is DSGVTQTPKHLITATGQRVTLRCSPRSGDLSVYWYQQSLDQGLQFLIQYYNGEERAKGNILERFSAQQFPDLHSELNLSSLELGDSALYFCASSAAGQGANSPLHFGNGTRLTVT.

The chain recombines TRBV10-2 with TRBJ2-1; the D is unclear. V shed 2 bases and J shed 0 bases, with 8 bases lying between them. The CDR3 runs 15 residues. In germline, CDR1 is WSHSY, CDR2 SAAADI. The CDR3 DNA reads TGCGCCAGCAGTGAGCGGCCCAGCTCCTACAATGAGCAGTTCTTC. Its translation is CASSERPSSYNEQFF.

In this sample, this clone turned up once. The J gene is TRBJ2-7, the V gene TRBV4-1, with TRBD2 matching 8 bases. Germline assignment: CDR1 MGHRA and CDR2 YSYEKL. There are 18 residues in the CDR3. The V and J ends lost 0 bases and 3 bases, in that order; junction bases with no gene match: 13. CDR3 protein: CASSQDMQASGFIYEQYF. The CDR3 coding sequence is TGCGCCAGCAGCCAAGATATGCAGGCTAGCGGGTTTATCTACGAGCAGTACTTC.

The CDR3 sequence: CASRFDRARNTEAFF. Here the CDR3 DNA reads TGTGCCAGCAGATTTGACAGGGCGCGGAACACTGAAGCTTTCTTT. This chain joins TRBV27 and TRBJ1-1; 7 bases agree with TRBD1. Losses at the gene ends were 6 bases for V and 1 base for J; bases not matched to a gene: 8. Per germline, CDR1 MNHEY and CDR2 SMNVEV (reference sequence). The CDR3 runs 15 residues.

The chain couples TRBV6-6 to TRBJ2-7; unclear D gene. Germline assignment: CDR1 MNHNY and CDR2 SVGAGI (reference sequence). Trimming pared 3 bases from V and 0 bases from J, leaving 9 bases between. This CDR3 has 14 residues. The CDR3 loop reads CASSYGPGSYEQYF. The CDR3 DNA follows: TGTGCCAGCAGTTATGGCCCCGGCTCCTACGAGCAGTACTTC.

The chain combines TRBV11-3 with TRBJ2-5; 10 nucleotides line up with TRBD2. Germline V CDR1 and CDR2: SGHNT, YENEEA. The CDR3 spans 16 residues. V shed 1 base, J shed 0 bases, and the junction held 2 bases outside the gene matches. This CDR3 is CASSLGGLADQETQYF. The CDR3 DNA reads as TGTGCCAGCAGCTTAGGTGGACTAGCGGACCAAGAGACCCAGTACTTC.